This T cell receptor (beta chain) was identified in a study of blood T cells in healthy people across ages. A second about 7 to 11 cycle PCR used barcoded and J-beta primers. TCRdb recomputed calls from the 5' RACE reads with MiXCR, one row per CDR3 protein. The sample consists of about 1,400,000 distinct CDR3 sequences, 35% to 45% of them appearing once. V lost 2 bases and J lost 7; bases outside the gene matches: 16. The length of the CDR3 is 17 residues. Germline CDR1 and CDR2: SQVTM and ANQGSEA. Sequencing input: blood. The source is a woman aged 18 to 35 in good health. The rearrangement joins TRBV29-1 to TRBJ2-1; 8 positions match TRBD2. The CDR3 DNA is TGCAGCGTTGAAAGGGGGGGCATACTAGCGGAGGTGAATGAGCAGTTCTTC. Protein sequence: CSVERGGILAEVNEQFF.